The 14 T cell receptor beta chains below all came from one sample that was sequenced in a study of T cell responses to AZD1222 COVID-19 vaccine. Only in-frame clones appear in the TCRdb table, and some are missing; sequencing was by immunoSEQ multiplex PCR. The table shows 65,000 to 70,000 clones, with 65% to 80% occurring only once. Source: peripheral blood, taken on day 0 of AZD1222 vaccination. Receptors were obtained from an adult in good health.

This clone is a singleton in its sample. The gene calls are TRBV6-5 and TRBJ1-4; TRBD1 might be the D (5 bases). The V end was cut by 7 bases, the J end by 7 bases, with 16 bases between. Looked up from germline, CDR1 is MNHEY and CDR2 is SVGAGI. The CDR3 consists of 14 residues. CDR3 sequence reads: CASTRDVGSEKLFF. CDR3 nucleotide sequence: TGTGCCAGCACCCGGGACGTCGGGAGTGAAAAACTGTTTTTT.

V and J are TRBV12-5 and TRBJ2-3; TRBD2 agrees at 7 bases. Germline V lookup: CDR1 LGHNT, CDR2 FRNRAP. The V gene end was trimmed by 5 bases and the J gene end by 0 bases; junction bases not matched to a gene: 20. The CDR3 runs to 20 residues. For the CDR3, the DNA is TGTGCTAGTGGTCCTACCTTGGGGCTAGCGGAGACGACTAGCACAGATACGCAGTATTTT. Translating it yields CASGPTLGLAETTSTDTQYF.

This clone was recorded a few times. This chain connects TRBV11-2 to TRBJ1-6; 7 nucleotides match TRBD1. The V gene's germline CDR1 is SGHAT and CDR2 FQNNGV. The CDR3 spans 15 residues. Germline trimming cut 4 bases from V and 6 bases from J; bases unmatched to any gene: 6. The CDR3 DNA follows: TGTGCCAGCAGCTCCACGGGACAGCTTAATTCACCCCTCCACTTT. Translated: CASSSTGQLNSPLHF.

V gene TRBV7-9 combines with J gene TRBJ1-1, with D perhaps TRBD1 (5 bases). This CDR3 contains 17 residues. CDR1 is SEHNR and CDR2 is FQNEAQ in the germline V gene (reference sequence). Trimming took off 5 bases at V and 5 bases at J, with 24 bases between the two ends. The CDR3, as DNA: TGTGCCAGCAGCCCCTTGAGGGCTAATGGGGGAGGGACTGAAGCTTTCTTT. Amino acids: CASSPLRANGGGTEAFF. Together with reference TRBV7-9 and TRBJ1-1, the CDR3 gives the full variable domain: DTGVSQNPRHKITKRGQNVTFRCDPISEHNRLYWYRQTLGQGPEFLTYFQNEAQLEKSRLLSDRFSAERPKGSFSTLEIQRTEQGDSAMYLCASSPLRANGGGTEAFFGQGTRLTVV.

The chain recombines TRBV18 with TRBJ2-1; possible D gene TRBD2, 6 bases. CDR1 and CDR2 from the germline V gene are KGHSH and LQKENI. This CDR3 has 13 residues. With 10 bases removed from V and 7 bases from J, the gap between germline ends came to 17 bases. In DNA form, the CDR3 reads TGTGCCAACTTCTCCAGGGAGGTGAATGAGCAGTTCTTC. Translating it yields CANFSREVNEQFF.

In this sample, this clone turned up once. This chain links TRBV7-9 with TRBJ2-7; D not certain. CDR3 length equals 11 residues. Germline lookup yields CDR1 SEHNR and CDR2 FQNEAQ (reference sequence). V gave up 3 bases and J gave up 6 bases, with 6 bases separating them. The CDR3 coding sequence is TGTGCCAGCAGCTTCTCGGGCGAGCAGTACTTC. Translation gives CASSFSGEQYF.

This clone was detected once. The rearrangement joins TRBV10-3 to TRBJ2-1, with 7 bases identical to TRBD2. Germline CDR1 is ENHRY and CDR2 is SYGVKD. J gave up 1 base and V 0 bases, and 3 bases lay outside the gene matches. The CDR3 totals 16 residues. The chain's CDR3 is CAISESGGGSYNEQFF. Here the CDR3 DNA reads TGTGCCATCAGTGAGTCGGGCGGGGGATCCTACAATGAGCAGTTCTTC.

This chain uses TRBV25-1 with TRBJ1-5, with D possibly being TRBD1 (5 bases). The CDR3 loop spans 11 amino acids. V dropped 4 bases and J dropped 15 bases, with 13 bases sitting between them. Per the germline V gene, CDR1 is MGHDK and CDR2 is SYGVNS. For the CDR3, the DNA is TGTGCCAGCAGTGCAGGGTCCCTGAGGCATTTT. It translates to CASSAGSLRHF.

The gene calls are TRBV4-3 and TRBJ2-1, with D unclear. This CDR3 region has 13 residues. Germline loops: CDR1 LGHNA, CDR2 YSLEER. Deletions cut 0 bases from V and 7 bases from J, with 7 bases between. CDR3 in amino acids: CASSQESENEQFF. CDR3 in DNA: TGCGCCAGCAGCCAAGAGTCAGAGAATGAGCAGTTCTTC.

J is TRBJ1-2 and V is TRBV30; D might be TRBD1 (5 bases). Trimming cost V 2 bases and J 4 bases, with 8 bases left between them. The CDR3 has 12 amino acids. Germline CDR1 is GTSNPN and CDR2 is SVGIG (reference sequence). The CDR3 nucleotides read TGTGCCTGGAGTTGGGGGGGCTATGGCTACACCTTC. Its protein product is CAWSWGGYGYTF.

V usage is TRBV12-5 and J usage is TRBJ2-7; no clear D. V was clipped by 6 bases and J by 6 bases, with 18 bases between them. The germline V gene has CDR1 LGHNT and CDR2 FRNRAP. There are 14 residues in the CDR3. CDR3 in DNA: TGTGCTAGTGGGGGATCCGGCAGCCTTTCCGAGCAGTACTTC. The encoded protein is CASGGSGSLSEQYF.

This chain joins TRBV3-1 (or the pseudogene TRBV3-2) and TRBJ1-1; D is undetermined. From germline, CDR1 is LGHDT and CDR2 YNNKEL (reference sequence). Trimming stripped 4 bases from V and 3 bases from J, with 15 bases between. The CDR3 is 15 residues long. For the CDR3, the DNA is TGTGCCAGCAGCCCGACCCGCGTAGCTTACACTGAAGCTTTCTTT. Protein: CASSPTRVAYTEAFF.

The rearrangement joins TRBV27 to TRBJ1-1, with a tentative D call TRBD1 (5 bases). V lost 5 bases and J 0 bases, leaving 19 bases between the germline ends. From germline, CDR1 is MNHEY and CDR2 SMNVEV (reference sequence). This CDR3 comprises 17 residues. The CDR3 region is CASSLYPGASMNTEAFF. The CDR3 DNA reads as TGTGCCAGCAGTCTCTACCCCGGGGCATCCATGAACACTGAAGCTTTCTTT.

This clone was seen only a few times. J is TRBJ2-7 and V is TRBV28, with D tentatively TRBD1 (5 bases). V was cut by 6 bases and J by 2 bases, with 32 bases left in between. Germline lookup yields CDR1 MDHEN and CDR2 SYDVKM. The CDR3 extends over 20 amino acids. The CDR3 bases are TGTGCCAGCAGCCGACCTAATTACCGACCACTCATGGGGCGTCCCTACGAGCAGTACTTC. It yields the protein CASSRPNYRPLMGRPYEQYF.